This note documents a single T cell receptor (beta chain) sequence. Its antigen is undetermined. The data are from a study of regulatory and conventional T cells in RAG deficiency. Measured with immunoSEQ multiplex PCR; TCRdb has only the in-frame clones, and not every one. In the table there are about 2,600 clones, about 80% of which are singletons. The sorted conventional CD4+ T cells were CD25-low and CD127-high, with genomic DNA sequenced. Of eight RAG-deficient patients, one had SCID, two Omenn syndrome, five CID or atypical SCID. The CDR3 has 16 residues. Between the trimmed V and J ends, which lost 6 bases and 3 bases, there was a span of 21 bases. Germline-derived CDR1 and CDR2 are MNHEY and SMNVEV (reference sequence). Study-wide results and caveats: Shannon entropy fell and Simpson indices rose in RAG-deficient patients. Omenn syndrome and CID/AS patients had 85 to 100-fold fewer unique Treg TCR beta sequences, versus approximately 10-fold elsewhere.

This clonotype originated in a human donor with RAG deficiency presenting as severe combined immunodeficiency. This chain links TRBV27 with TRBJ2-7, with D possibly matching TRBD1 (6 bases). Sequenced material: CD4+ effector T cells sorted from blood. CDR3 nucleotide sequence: TGTGCCAGCAGGCCGGGGCCCTGGGACACGCGCTACGAGCAGTACTTC. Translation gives CASRPGPWDTRYEQYF.